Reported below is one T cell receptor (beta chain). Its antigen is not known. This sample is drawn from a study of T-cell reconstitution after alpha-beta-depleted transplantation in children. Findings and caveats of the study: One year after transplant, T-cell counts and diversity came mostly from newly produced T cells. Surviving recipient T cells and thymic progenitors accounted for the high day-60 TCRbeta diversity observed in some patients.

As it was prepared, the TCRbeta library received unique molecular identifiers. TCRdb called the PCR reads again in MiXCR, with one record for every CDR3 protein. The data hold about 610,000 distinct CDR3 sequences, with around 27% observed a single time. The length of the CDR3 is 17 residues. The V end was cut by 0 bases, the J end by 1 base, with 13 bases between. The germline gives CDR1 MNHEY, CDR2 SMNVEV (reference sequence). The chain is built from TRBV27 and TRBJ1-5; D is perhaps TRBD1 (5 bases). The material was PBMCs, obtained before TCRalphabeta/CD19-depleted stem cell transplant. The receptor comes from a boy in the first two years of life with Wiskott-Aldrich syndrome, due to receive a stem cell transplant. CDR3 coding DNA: TGTGCCAGCAGTTTATCGGGGGGACCGAAAAGCAATCAGCCCCAGCATTTT. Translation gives CASSLSGGPKSNQPQHF.